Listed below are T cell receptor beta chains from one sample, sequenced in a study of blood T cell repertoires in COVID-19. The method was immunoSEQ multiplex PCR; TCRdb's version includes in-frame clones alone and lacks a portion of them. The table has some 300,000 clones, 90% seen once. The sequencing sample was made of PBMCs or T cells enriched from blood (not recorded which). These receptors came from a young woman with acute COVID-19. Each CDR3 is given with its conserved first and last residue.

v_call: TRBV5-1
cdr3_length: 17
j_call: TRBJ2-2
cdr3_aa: CASSRGLDRVNTGELFF

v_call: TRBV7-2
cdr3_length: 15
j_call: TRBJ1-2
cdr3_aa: CASSLGQGAVYGYTF

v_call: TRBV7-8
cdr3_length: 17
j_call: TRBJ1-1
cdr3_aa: CASSLNRWGTANTEAFF

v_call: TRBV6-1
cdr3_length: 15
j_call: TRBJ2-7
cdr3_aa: CASSEDRVFVYEQYF

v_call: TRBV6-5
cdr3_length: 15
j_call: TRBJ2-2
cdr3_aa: CASSRTRKNTGELFF

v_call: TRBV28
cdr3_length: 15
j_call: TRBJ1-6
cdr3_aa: CASSLGTGYNSPLHF

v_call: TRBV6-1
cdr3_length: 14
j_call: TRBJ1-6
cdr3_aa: CASSDRGGNSPLHF

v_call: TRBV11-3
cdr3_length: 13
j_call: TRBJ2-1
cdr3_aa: CASSLGGRAGQFF

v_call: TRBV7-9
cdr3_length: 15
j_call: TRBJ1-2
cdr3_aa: CASSFGQGGGYGYTF

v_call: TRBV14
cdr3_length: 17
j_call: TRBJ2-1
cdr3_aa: CASSQTLGLAGGNEQFF

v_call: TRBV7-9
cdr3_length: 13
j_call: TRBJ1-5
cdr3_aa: CASSAISGQPQHF

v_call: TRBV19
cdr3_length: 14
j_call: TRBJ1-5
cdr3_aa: CASSTFRDREAQHF

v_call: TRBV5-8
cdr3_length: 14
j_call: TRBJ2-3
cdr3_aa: CASSLGVTTDTQYF

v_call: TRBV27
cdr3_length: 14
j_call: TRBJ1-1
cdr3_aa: CASSYGTANTEAFF